The clone carrying this TCR beta chain showed up just a few times. Its target is unknown. TCRdb processed the RT-PCR reads anew with MiXCR; each CDR3 protein has one entry. The data show about 780,000 distinct CDR3 sequences, roughly 18% seen once. These data come from a study of response to subunit inactivated influenza vaccine. Germline CDR1 SGHTA, CDR2 FQGNSA. The CDR3 has 15 amino acids. V lost 1 base, J lost 4 bases, and 14 bases lay in between. Overall study findings and caveats: The authors offered the suggestion that each seasonal influenza vaccination recruits few new T cells.

This chain connects TRBV7-2 to TRBJ2-7; D perhaps matches TRBD2 (5 bases). This clonotype originated in a man in his forties or fifties who received an inactivated influenza vaccine. This specimen was PBMCs from blood, taken about 5 days after vaccination. The DNA for the CDR3 is TGTGCCAGCAGCTTAGATGTGGGAGTAGCATACGAGCAGTACTTC. Translating it yields CASSLDVGVAYEQYF.